The 17 T cell receptor beta chains presented below share a single source sample, sequenced in a study of T cells after yellow fever vaccination. Via MiXCR, TCRdb re-called the 5' RACE reads, giving one row per CDR3 protein. The profile covers hundreds of thousands of distinct CDR3 sequences, with around 3.6% appearing a single time and around 24% taken by the ten largest. The sample was PBMCs, taken on the day of the yellow fever booster vaccination. Receptors originate from a young man who received the YFV17D yellow fever vaccine.

This clonotype was counted ten times or more. This chain uses TRBV6-1 with TRBJ2-2; tentative D call: TRBD2 (5 bases). Trimming removed 3 bases from V and 5 bases from J, with 13 bases in between. Germline V CDR1 and CDR2: MNHNS, SASEGT. The CDR3 runs to 15 residues. CDR3 loop: CASSDRGDPTGELFF. The CDR3 DNA follows: TGTGCCAGCAGTGACCGGGGAGACCCTACCGGGGAGCTGTTTTTT.

This clonotype was recorded many times. The chain employs TRBV18 and TRBJ2-6; no definite D call. V gave up 6 bases and J gave up 0 bases, with 12 bases separating them. Germline values: CDR1 KGHSH, CDR2 LQKENI. The length of the CDR3 is 16 residues. In nucleotides, the CDR3 is TGTGCCAGCTCGCCTAATCAGGTCTCTGGGGCCAACGTCCTGACTTTC. As protein: CASSPNQVSGANVLTF.

This clonotype was detected many times. This chain links TRBV20-1 with TRBJ1-1, with no clear D. With 3 bases removed from V and 0 bases from J, the gap between germline ends came to 5 bases. Germline CDR1 is DFQATT and CDR2 is SNEGSKA (reference sequence). The length of the CDR3 is 12 residues. The CDR3 protein is CSARVVNTEAFF. Written as DNA, the CDR3 is TGCAGTGCTAGGGTAGTGAACACTGAAGCTTTCTTT.

This chain uses TRBV20-1 with TRBJ2-1; 12 bases map to TRBD2. This CDR3 has 16 amino acids. V shed 0 bases and J 4 bases; nucleotides not matched to a gene: 4. Per germline, CDR1 DFQATT and CDR2 SNEGSKA (reference sequence). CDR3 in amino acids: CSARDLTSGGYNEQFF. CDR3 sequence (DNA): TGCAGTGCTAGAGATCTGACTAGCGGGGGTTACAATGAGCAGTTCTTC.

The rearrangement joins TRBV14 to TRBJ2-1, with D hard to call. Trimming took off 4 bases at V and 7 bases at J, with 14 bases between the two ends. The CDR3 has 14 residues. CDR1 and CDR2 (germline): SGHDN, FVKESK. The CDR3 nucleotides read TGTGCCAGCAGCCTCTCTTATGCCGGGAATGAGCAGTTCTTC. Its translation: CASSLSYAGNEQFF. Based on the CDR3 plus reference TRBV14 and TRBJ2-1, the full variable domain is EAGVTQFPSHSVIEKGQTVTLRCDPISGHDNLYWYRRVMGKEIKFLLHFVKESKQDESGMPNNRFLAERTGGTYSTLKVQPAELEDSGVYFCASSLSYAGNEQFFGPGTRLTVL.

This clonotype came up many times. The chain is built from TRBV10-3 and TRBJ2-3, with a tentative D call TRBD1 (6 bases). V was pared by 3 bases and J by 3 bases, with 10 bases between. CDR3 length: 14 amino acids. Germline CDR1 reads ENHRY; CDR2 reads SYGVKD. CDR3 loop: CAISEQGRTDTQYF. DNA for the CDR3: TGTGCCATCAGTGAACAGGGAAGGACAGATACGCAGTATTTT.

This clonotype was seen more than once but under ten times. The rearrangement links TRBV5-1 to TRBJ2-5, with a possible D match to TRBD1 (5 bases). Per germline, CDR1 SGHRS and CDR2 YFSETQ. Between the trimmed V and J ends, which lost 3 bases and 6 bases, there was a span of 21 bases. The CDR3 covers 16 residues. The CDR3 region is CASSSHSGLPAKTQYF. The CDR3 bases are TGCGCCAGCAGCTCACATTCAGGGTTGCCAGCGAAGACCCAGTACTTC.

This clonotype was picked up a small number of times. The V gene is TRBV3-1, the J gene TRBJ1-4, with D maybe TRBD1 (5 bases). Trimming removed 5 bases from V and 8 bases from J, with 12 bases in between. This CDR3 spans 13 amino acids. The V gene's germline CDR1 is LGHDT and CDR2 YNNKEL (reference sequence). DNA of the CDR3: TGTGCCAGCAGCTGGACAAACGGGGAAAAACTGTTTTTT. It specifies CASSWTNGEKLFF.

The V and J genes are TRBV12-5 and TRBJ2-1; TRBD1 aligns across 10 bases. Germline lookup yields CDR1 LGHNT and CDR2 FRNRAP. Trimming took 2 bases from V and 7 from J; bases not matched to a gene: 8. The CDR3 is 16 residues long. The CDR3 reads CASGLTPRDRGNEQFF. The CDR3 DNA is TGTGCTAGTGGTTTGACACCCCGGGACAGGGGAAATGAGCAGTTCTTC.

This clonotype was detected ten times or more. The V and J genes are TRBV5-1 and TRBJ2-5; 7 bases are shared with TRBD1. The ends lost 0 bases at V and 5 bases at J; junction bases unmatched: 4. CDR1 and CDR2 from the germline V gene are SGHRS and YFSETQ. CDR3 size: 14 residues. The CDR3: CASSLEAGGETQYF. The DNA of the CDR3 is TGCGCCAGCAGCTTGGAGGCAGGGGGTGAGACCCAGTACTTC.

This clonotype was seen a few times. The V gene is TRBV5-4, the J gene TRBJ2-1; D possibly uses TRBD1 or TRBD2 (5 bases each). V was pared by 5 bases and J by 7 bases, with 10 bases between. The CDR3 consists of 12 residues. Germline CDR1 is SGHNT and CDR2 is YYREEE (reference sequence). CDR3 coding DNA: TGTGCCAGCAGACCGAGGGGAAATGAGCAGTTCTTC. Protein sequence: CASRPRGNEQFF.

This clonotype was recorded a few times. The chain carries TRBV5-1 and TRBJ2-1, with 11 bases fitting TRBD1. V lost 5 bases to trimming and J lost 5 bases; unmatched junction nucleotides: 9. The CDR3 contains 16 residues. Germline V gives CDR1 SGHRS, CDR2 YFSETQ. The CDR3: CASRARTGGLDNEQFF. The CDR3 bases are TGCGCCAGCAGAGCCCGGACAGGGGGCTTGGACAATGAGCAGTTCTTC.

The sample holds many counts of this clonotype. The V and J genes are TRBV4-1 and TRBJ1-2; a possible D gene is TRBD1 (5 bases). Germline V gene lookup returns CDR1 MGHRA and CDR2 YSYEKL. The CDR3 totals 15 residues. With 3 bases removed from V and 2 bases from J, the gap between germline ends came to 13 bases. The CDR3 DNA reads TGCGCCAGCAGCCAGACGACAGAGACCAACTATGGCTACACCTTC. Amino acid sequence: CASSQTTETNYGYTF.

A few counts support this clonotype. The CDR3 region is CASSRTGVRVAGELFF. In nucleotides, the CDR3 is TGTGCCAGCAGTCGAACAGGGGTCAGGGTCGCCGGGGAGCTGTTTTTT. This chain uses TRBV2 with TRBJ2-2, with TRBD1 identical over 7 bases. This CDR3 is built from 16 residues. The germline V gene has CDR1 SNHLY and CDR2 FYNNEI. V was pared by 5 bases and J by 6 bases, with 12 bases of the junction left unmatched.

In this sample, this clonotype turned up many times. The chain combines TRBV7-6 with TRBJ2-1; the match to TRBD1 covers 7 bases. V lost 4 bases and J lost 4; bases outside the gene matches: 7. Germline values: CDR1 SGHVS, CDR2 FNYEAQ. The CDR3 length is 15 residues. CDR3 residues: CASSSKRGRYNEQFF. The CDR3 DNA reads TGTGCCAGCAGCTCCAAAAGGGGGCGTTACAATGAGCAGTTCTTC.

Ten or more counts support this clonotype. The chain uses TRBV24-1 and TRBJ1-1; D is unresolved. The CDR3 is 15 amino acids. Trimming shortened V by 2 bases and J by 7 bases, and 16 bases separated the two germline ends. Germline lookup yields CDR1 KGHDR and CDR2 SFDVKD. The CDR3 DNA sequence: TGTGCCACCAGTGATTCGTGGACTCCCAACGGTGAAGCTTTCTTT. Amino acids: CATSDSWTPNGEAFF.

A few counts support this clonotype. The V call is TRBV7-2, the J call TRBJ1-2; D not certain. CDR1 is SGHTA and CDR2 is FQGNSA in the germline V gene. The CDR3 totals 11 residues. Trimming removed 5 bases at V and 3 bases at J, with 4 bases between. The CDR3 spells CASSPDYGYTF. The CDR3 nucleotides read TGTGCCAGCAGCCCCGACTATGGCTACACCTTC. The complete variable domain, with remaining parts taken from reference TRBV7-2 and TRBJ1-2, reads GAGVSQSPSNKVTEKGKDVELRCDPISGHTALYWYRQSLGQGLEFLIYFQGNSAPDKSGLPSDRFSAERTGGSVSTLTIQRTQQEDSAVYLCASSPDYGYTFGSGTRLTVV.